This passage covers 9 T cell receptor beta chains from one sample sequenced in a study of blood T cell repertoires in COVID-19. Profiling relied on immunoSEQ multiplex PCR, and the TCRdb table lists in-frame clones only, not all of them. The sample holds about 190,000 clones, roughly nine tenths seen once. The specimen sequenced was peripheral blood. The receptors originated from a man aged 35 to 55 with acute or convalescent COVID-19.

With regard to this clone: A junction end diverges from the germline sequence, so it may reflect a read error. V and J are TRBV7-2 and TRBJ2-1, with D possibly matching TRBD1 (7 bases). Germline values: CDR1 SGHTA, CDR2 FQGNSA. The CDR3 covers 13 residues. The CDR3 DNA is TGTGCCAGCAGCCCAGAACCCCCCAGGGGGAGGCTCTTC. Translated: CASSPEPPRGRLF.

The chain has TRBV6-5 and TRBJ1-1; D ambiguous. CDR1 MNHEY and CDR2 SVGAGI come from the germline V gene. V lost 1 base and J 0 bases, leaving 9 bases between the germline ends. The CDR3 has 15 residues. CDR3 coding DNA: TGTGCCAGCAGTTACTGGCCCTCAATGAACACTGAAGCTTTCTTT. It is translated as CASSYWPSMNTEAFF.

The CDR3 is CASSRLGLAGDPYEQYF. CDR3 sequence (DNA): TGTGCCAGCAGTCGACTAGGACTAGCGGGGGATCCCTACGAGCAGTACTTC. This chain links TRBV2 with TRBJ2-7; TRBD2 matches 13 bases. J gave up 2 bases and V 5 bases, and 9 bases lay outside the gene matches. CDR1 is SNHLY, CDR2 FYNNEI, per germline. The CDR3 loop spans 17 amino acids.

The rearrangement uses TRBV7-9 and TRBJ1-5; no clear D gene. Germline lookup yields CDR1 SEHNR and CDR2 FQNEAQ (reference sequence). This CDR3 is 13 amino acids long. The V end was cut by 1 base, the J end by 11 bases, with 12 bases between. The CDR3 region has the DNA TGTGCCAGCAGCTTAGAGACTGCGCGGACCCAGCATTTT. Translating gives CASSLETARTQHF.

V is TRBV9 and J is TRBJ2-2, with TRBD2 matching 8 bases. Germline CDR1 SGDLS, CDR2 YYNGEE. The CDR3 runs 16 residues. Losses at the gene ends were 3 bases for V and 7 bases for J; bases not matched to a gene: 11. DNA for the CDR3: TGTGCCAGCAGCGATCGACTAGCGTCTGGGATCGGGGAGCTGTTTTTT. Its protein is CASSDRLASGIGELFF.

The chain combines TRBV18 with TRBJ2-2, with 9 bases lining up with TRBD2. V lost 3 bases and J lost 4; bases outside the gene matches: 6. The CDR3 totals 16 residues. Germline loops: CDR1 KGHSH, CDR2 LQKENI. CDR3 region: CASSPRGGPTTGELFF. The CDR3 DNA reads TGTGCCAGCTCACCGCGGGGGGGGCCGACCACCGGGGAGCTGTTTTTT. Variable domain in full (rest from reference TRBV18 and TRBJ2-2): NAGVMQNPRHLVRRRGQEARLRCSPMKGHSHVYWYRQLPEEGLKFMVYLQKENIIDESGMPKERFSAEFPKEGPSILRIQQVVRGDSAAYFCASSPRGGPTTGELFFGEGSRLTVL.

In this sample, this clone turned up once. The V and J genes are TRBV6-5 and TRBJ1-2, with D possibly matching TRBD1 (6 bases). V was shortened by 6 bases and J by 2 bases, with 16 bases between the two germline ends. CDR1 is MNHEY and CDR2 is SVGAGI in the germline V gene. The CDR3 sequence is 15 residues long. Written as DNA, the CDR3 is TGTGCCAGCAGACGGTATCAGGACAGAAACTATGGCTACACCTTC. It translates to CASRRYQDRNYGYTF.

The chain has TRBV28 and TRBJ1-1, with D possibly being TRBD1 (5 bases). The V and J ends lost 5 bases and 4 bases respectively, with 20 bases between them. The CDR3 has 16 residues. Germline CDR1 reads MDHEN; CDR2 reads SYDVKM. The CDR3 sequence: CASSVLPGRDSTEAFF. DNA of the CDR3: TGTGCCAGCAGTGTCCTACCGGGCAGGGACTCCACTGAAGCTTTCTTT. Full variable domain (outside the CDR3, taken from reference TRBV28 and TRBJ1-1): DVKVTQSSRYLVKRTGEKVFLECVQDMDHENMFWYRQDPGLGLRLIYFSYDVKMKEKGDIPEGYSVSREKKERFSLILESASTNQTSMYLCASSVLPGRDSTEAFFGQGTRLTVV.

The chain couples TRBV28 to TRBJ1-4, with TRBD1 as a possible D gene (5 bases). The CDR3 sequence is 15 residues long. The V end lost 6 bases, the J end lost 7 bases, and 18 bases lay between the germline ends. Looked up from germline, CDR1 is MDHEN and CDR2 is SYDVKM. CDR3 protein: CASRGGGPESEKLFF. DNA of the CDR3: TGTGCCAGCAGGGGGGGTGGGCCGGAGAGTGAAAAACTGTTTTTT.